The present TCR beta chain was sequenced within a study of blood T cell repertoires in COVID-19. Study context: Specimens from acute and convalescent COVID-19 originated in the United States, Italy and Spain.

Clones were read by immunoSEQ multiplex PCR, and TCRdb kept only the in-frame ones, dropping some. Of around 200,000 clones in the sample, 70% to 90% were seen once. The sample was peripheral blood. The clonotype originates from a man aged 40-50 years with active or convalescent COVID-19.

Here the CDR3 DNA reads TGTGCCAGCAGCTTAAACAACTACGAGCAGTACTTC. This sequence encodes CASSLNNYEQYF. The chain combines TRBV5-4 with TRBJ2-7; D gene ambiguous. V lost 2 bases, J lost 3 bases, and 6 bases lay in between. The germline V gene encodes CDR1 SGHNT and CDR2 YYREEE (reference sequence). The CDR3 covers 12 residues.